Below, 31 T cell receptor beta chains from the same sample are listed, as sequenced in a study of blood T cell repertoires in COVID-19. Assay: immunoSEQ multiplex PCR; the TCRdb copy retains only in-frame clones and omits some. The sample consists of fewer than 250,000 clones, roughly nine tenths of them appearing once. Material for sequencing was peripheral blood. The receptors here all came from a man aged 55 to 70 who had recovered from COVID-19.

This clone has only one observation. The chain is built from TRBV19 and TRBJ2-7; the D gene is possibly TRBD1 (7 bases). CDR1 and CDR2 (germline): LNHDA, SQIVND (reference sequence). The germline V and J ends were trimmed by 3 bases and 6 bases, with 21 bases remaining between them. The CDR3 runs to 16 residues. CDR3 in amino acids: CASSIRGDSRPLEQYF. The CDR3 coding sequence is TGTGCCAGTAGTATCAGGGGGGACAGTCGCCCCCTCGAGCAGTACTTC.

CDR3 DNA sequence: TGTGCTAGTGGTTCAATAGCGGAGGAGACCCAGTACTTC. Residues: CASGSIAEETQYF. The chain joins TRBV12-5 to TRBJ2-5, with a tentative D call TRBD2 (6 bases). V lost 4 bases to trimming and J lost 5 bases, with 11 bases between them. This CDR3 is built from 13 residues. Germline V gene data show CDR1 as LGHNT and CDR2 as FRNRAP. Complete variable domain (other parts from reference TRBV12-5 and TRBJ2-5): DARVTQTPRHKVTEMGQEVTMRCQPILGHNTVFWYRQTMMQGLELLAYFRNRAPLDDSGMPKDRFSAEMPDATLATLKIQPSEPRDSAVYFCASGSIAEETQYFGPGTRLLVL.

The chain carries TRBV6-5 and TRBJ1-3; unclear D gene. Trimming took off 5 bases at V and 4 bases at J, with 9 bases between the two ends. The CDR3 runs 13 residues. Germline CDR1 and CDR2: MNHEY and SVGAGI. The CDR3: CASSQQSGNTIYF. In DNA, the CDR3 is TGTGCCAGCAGTCAACAGTCAGGAAACACCATATATTTT.

The chain combines TRBV19 with TRBJ2-2, with D possibly TRBD1 on 6 matching bases. This CDR3 contains 16 residues. The germline CDR1 and CDR2 sequences are LNHDA and SQIVND (reference sequence). The germline V and J ends were trimmed by 6 bases and 0 bases, with 14 bases remaining between them. As DNA, the CDR3 is TGTGCCAGTAGAAAGGGGGATGTGGCGAACACCGGGGAGCTGTTTTTT. It translates to CASRKGDVANTGELFF.

CDR3 DNA: TGCGCCAGCAGCGGGCCTAGCGGGGGAAACCAAGAGACCCAGTACTTC. Its translation: CASSGPSGGNQETQYF. The chain employs TRBV5-1 and TRBJ2-5; 10 bases align to TRBD2. Germline CDR1 and CDR2: SGHRS and YFSETQ. This CDR3 has 16 amino acids. V lost 4 bases and J lost 0; bases outside the gene matches: 6.

The rearrangement joins TRBV27 to TRBJ1-2, with 10 bases matching TRBD1. V dropped 3 bases and J dropped 8; count of bases not matched to a gene: 12. Germline V CDR1 and CDR2: MNHEY, SMNVEV (reference sequence). The CDR3 extends over 16 amino acids. CDR3 amino acids: CASSLVGTGTGDGYTF. The CDR3 nucleotides read TGTGCCAGCAGTTTGGTTGGTACCGGGACAGGGGACGGCTACACCTTC.

CDR3 DNA sequence: TGTGCCAGCAGTCGGACAGGAGAAGCTTTCTTT. Residues: CASSRTGEAFF. V usage is TRBV6-2 or TRBV6-3 and J usage is TRBJ1-1; 7 nucleotides align to TRBD1. The CDR3 consists of 11 residues. The ends lost 5 bases at V and 8 bases at J; junction bases unmatched: 2. The germline CDR1 and CDR2 sequences are MNHEY and SVGEGT.

The chain carries TRBV28 and TRBJ1-1; D is possibly TRBD1 (5 bases). V lost 5 bases to trimming and J lost 6 bases, with 13 bases between them. CDR1 and CDR2 (germline): MDHEN, SYDVKM. The CDR3 consists of 13 residues. CDR3 loop: CASSGGGSAEAFF. In DNA, the CDR3 is TGTGCCAGCAGTGGGGGGGGATCCGCTGAAGCTTTCTTT. The whole variable domain, filled in from reference TRBV28 and TRBJ1-1, reads DVKVTQSSRYLVKRTGEKVFLECVQDMDHENMFWYRQDPGLGLRLIYFSYDVKMKEKGDIPEGYSVSREKKERFSLILESASTNQTSMYLCASSGGGSAEAFFGQGTRLTVV.

The chain joins TRBV10-3 to TRBJ1-6; TRBD1 matches 10 bases. The CDR3 extends over 14 amino acids. The ends lost 6 bases at V and 7 bases at J; junction bases unmatched: 3. The V gene's germline CDR1 is ENHRY and CDR2 SYGVKD. The CDR3 DNA reads as TGTGCCATCAGGATGGGACAGGGGAATTCACCCCTCCACTTT. Residues: CAIRMGQGNSPLHF.

The chain carries TRBV4-3 and TRBJ1-2; 8 bases line up with TRBD1. CDR3 length: 17 residues. Germline CDR1 and CDR2: LGHNA and YSLEER. V shed 1 base and J 6 bases; nucleotides not matched to a gene: 13. CDR3 loop: CASSQGYQGAGKHGYTF. DNA for the CDR3: TGCGCCAGCAGCCAAGGGTACCAGGGGGCGGGTAAACATGGCTACACCTTC.

This clone was counted once. This rearrangement joins TRBV11-3 to TRBJ2-2, with 7 bases lining up with TRBD1. Germline V CDR1 and CDR2: SGHNT, YENEEA. Unmatched junction bases numbered 0, after V lost 5 bases and J lost 6 bases. This CDR3 has 12 amino acids. The CDR3 nucleotides read TGTGCCAGCAGCACAGGGGCCGGGGAGCTGTTTTTT. It translates to CASSTGAGELFF.

This rearrangement joins TRBV9 to TRBJ1-6; tentative D call: TRBD1 (6 bases). Trimming pared 3 bases from V and 5 bases from J, leaving 12 bases between. CDR1 and CDR2 from the germline V gene are SGDLS and YYNGEE. CDR3 length: 15 residues. CDR3 sequence (DNA): TGTGCCAGCAGCGATGAACAGGGTGATAATTCACCCCTCCACTTT. Translating it yields CASSDEQGDNSPLHF. The full variable domain, with the rest looked up from reference TRBV9 and TRBJ1-6, is DSGVTQTPKHLITATGQRVTLRCSPRSGDLSVYWYQQSLDQGLQFLIQYYNGEERAKGNILERFSAQQFPDLHSELNLSSLELGDSALYFCASSDEQGDNSPLHFGNGTRLTVT.

By sample fraction, this clone is medium-sized. CDR3 amino acids: CASRTTAFTKDTEAFF. CDR3 DNA: TGTGCCAGCAGGACTACAGCCTTCACGAAGGACACTGAAGCTTTCTTT. V and J are TRBV4-2 and TRBJ1-1; D unclear. CDR3 length: 16 amino acids. Germline values: CDR1 LGHNA, CDR2 YNFKEQ. Trimming took 6 bases from V and 3 from J, leaving 20 bases between them.

On this clone itself: A junction end diverges from the germline sequence, so it may reflect a read error. The V and J genes are TRBV7-2 and TRBJ1-3; D may be TRBD1 (6 bases). The germline V gene encodes CDR1 SGHTA and CDR2 FQGNSA. The CDR3 covers 13 residues. CDR3 residues: CASSLEGTGTRTF. The CDR3 DNA sequence: TGTGCCAGCAGCTTAGAGGGGACCGGGACACGGACTTTT.

J is TRBJ2-7 and V is TRBV12-3 or TRBV12-4, with 9 nucleotides matching TRBD2. V was clipped by 3 bases and J by 6 bases; unmatched bases: 3. The CDR3 covers 13 residues. DNA for the CDR3: TGTGCCAGCAGTTTTAGCGGGAGTGCCGAGCAGTACTTC. Amino acids: CASSFSGSAEQYF.

This chain uses TRBV7-9 with TRBJ2-1, with D tentatively TRBD1 (5 bases). Germline V gene data show CDR1 as SEHNR and CDR2 as FQNEAQ (reference sequence). The V end was cut by 5 bases, the J end by 8 bases, with 13 bases between. The CDR3 covers 13 residues. DNA of the CDR3: TGTGCCAGCAGCCCAAAGGGGTGGCATGAGCAGTTCTTC. Translation gives CASSPKGWHEQFF.

The chain is built from TRBV30 and TRBJ2-1; tentatively, D is TRBD2 (5 bases). The CDR3 has 13 amino acids. Germline CDR1 and CDR2: GTSNPN and SVGIG (reference sequence). Trimming removed 8 bases from V and 7 bases from J, with 18 bases in between. CDR3 DNA: TGTGCCCATGGAGTGGACTTCAAGAATGAGCAGTTCTTC. Translation: CAHGVDFKNEQFF. Full variable domain (outside the CDR3, taken from reference TRBV30 and TRBJ2-1): SQTIHQWPATLVQPVGSPLSLECTVEGTSNPNLYWYRQAAGRGLQLLFYSVGIGQISSEVPQNLSASRPQDRQFILSSKKLLLSDSGFYLCAHGVDFKNEQFFGPGTRLTVL.

This clone occurred once. The gene calls are TRBV3-1 (or the pseudogene TRBV3-2) and TRBJ2-5; perhaps TRBD1 as D (5 bases). The V end lost 2 bases, the J end lost 2 bases, and 9 bases lay between the germline ends. The CDR3 runs 14 residues. Germline CDR1 is LGHDT and CDR2 is YNNKEL (reference sequence). The CDR3 is CASSQLQGQETQYF. The CDR3, as DNA: TGTGCCAGCAGCCAATTGCAGGGACAAGAGACCCAGTACTTC.

The chain joins TRBV6-5 to TRBJ1-6; 7 bases fit TRBD1. Germline CDR1 reads MNHEY; CDR2 reads SVGAGI. The V and J ends lost 8 bases and 6 bases, in that order; junction bases with no gene match: 10. This CDR3 has 15 residues. CDR3 coding DNA: TGTGCCAGCCGCCCCCGGGACAGACTTAATTCACCCCTCCACTTT. Translating it yields CASRPRDRLNSPLHF.

This clone has a handful of counts. The chain employs TRBV7-3 and TRBJ2-1, with TRBD2 matching 9 bases. Germline V CDR1 and CDR2: SGHTA, FQGTGA. This CDR3 has 15 residues. The ends lost 0 bases at V and 10 bases at J; junction bases unmatched: 7. CDR3 nucleotide sequence: TGTGCCAGCAGCTTAACCGGGACTAGCTCTTCCGAGCAGTTCTTC. Amino acid sequence: CASSLTGTSSSEQFF.

The V gene is TRBV4-3, the J gene TRBJ1-1; 7 nucleotides match TRBD1. The CDR3 length is 15 residues. The V segment lost 1 base and the J segment 3 bases; nucleotides outside the gene matches: 5. Per the germline V gene, CDR1 is LGHNA and CDR2 is YSLEER. The CDR3 sequence: CASSQGGGGYTEAFF. The CDR3 DNA follows: TGCGCCAGCAGCCAAGGAGGGGGCGGTTACACTGAAGCTTTCTTT.

The gene calls are TRBV18 and TRBJ2-6, with a possible D match to TRBD2 (5 bases). V was pared by 3 bases and J by 0 bases, with 12 bases between. CDR3 length equals 17 residues. Germline CDR1 KGHSH, CDR2 LQKENI. CDR3 in amino acids: CASSPGGPFSGANVLTF. Here the CDR3 DNA reads TGTGCCAGCTCACCCGGAGGACCCTTCTCTGGGGCCAACGTCCTGACTTTC.

J is TRBJ2-1 and V is TRBV19; the match to TRBD2 covers 7 bases. The CDR3 runs to 15 residues. The V and J ends lost 1 base and 6 bases, in that order; junction bases with no gene match: 6. Per the germline V gene, CDR1 is LNHDA and CDR2 is SQIVND (reference sequence). CDR3 sequence reads: CASSIVGGGPNEQFF. CDR3 DNA: TGTGCCAGTAGTATAGTGGGCGGGGGTCCCAATGAGCAGTTCTTC.

V is TRBV19 and J is TRBJ1-4, with 8 bases aligning to TRBD1. With V trimmed by 6 bases and J by 7 bases, 4 bases remained unmatched. Germline CDR1 reads LNHDA; CDR2 reads SQIVND (reference sequence). This CDR3 comprises 13 residues. CDR3 loop: CASSPRGPEKLFF. DNA of the CDR3: TGTGCCAGTAGCCCCAGGGGGCCTGAAAAACTGTTTTTT.

The chain links TRBV19 to TRBJ1-2; tentatively, D is TRBD1 (6 bases). Germline CDR1 is LNHDA and CDR2 is SQIVND (reference sequence). This CDR3 has 19 amino acids. V dropped 5 bases and J dropped 2 bases, with 27 bases sitting between them. CDR3 DNA sequence: TGTGCCAGTAGTCCATCCCTCCGGGACAAGTTTATTGCCAACTATGGCTACACCTTC. Protein sequence: CASSPSLRDKFIANYGYTF. The whole variable domain, filled in from reference TRBV19 and TRBJ1-2, reads DGGITQSPKYLFRKEGQNVTLSCEQNLNHDAMYWYRQDPGQGLRLIYYSQIVNDFQKGDIAEGYSVSREKKESFPLTVTSAQKNPTAFYLCASSPSLRDKFIANYGYTFGSGTRLTVV.

This chain links TRBV7-6 with TRBJ2-5; TRBD2 matches 11 bases. The germline V gene encodes CDR1 SGHVS and CDR2 FNYEAQ. CDR3 length: 17 amino acids. The trim removed 4 bases at V and 5 bases at J, leaving 12 bases unmatched. The CDR3 sequence is CASSSLAGGPKYETQYF. DNA for the CDR3: TGTGCCAGCAGCTCCTTAGCGGGGGGGCCGAAATACGAGACCCAGTACTTC.

This rearrangement joins TRBV4-1 to TRBJ1-1; perhaps TRBD1 as D (5 bases). Germline V gene sequence: CDR1 MGHRA, CDR2 YSYEKL. The CDR3 totals 14 residues. With 3 bases removed from V and 6 bases from J, the gap between germline ends came to 14 bases. The CDR3 reads CASSQLGGLSEAFF. The CDR3 DNA is TGCGCCAGCAGCCAGCTGGGGGGGTTGTCTGAAGCTTTCTTT.

V gene TRBV10-3 combines with J gene TRBJ1-1; a weak D match, TRBD1 (6 bases). Germline CDR1 reads ENHRY; CDR2 reads SYGVKD. This CDR3 region has 14 residues. The ends were cut back, 3 bases at V and 3 bases at J, with 11 bases in the middle. CDR3 bases: TGTGCCATCAGTGAACAGGGCAAGGACACTGAAGCTTTCTTT. Protein product: CAISEQGKDTEAFF.

The rearrangement uses TRBV2 and TRBJ2-3, with 10 bases that match TRBD2. V lost 6 bases and J lost 2; bases outside the gene matches: 8. Germline CDR1 reads SNHLY; CDR2 reads FYNNEI. CDR3 length: 16 residues. CDR3 sequence reads: CASRPRLAGFTDTQYF. In nucleotides, the CDR3 is TGTGCCAGCAGGCCCCGACTAGCGGGCTTCACAGATACGCAGTATTTT.

This sequence joins TRBV28 and TRBJ1-2; TRBD1 matches 7 bases. Trimming at V came to 5 bases and at J to 5 bases, leaving 5 bases not matched to a gene. CDR1 is MDHEN and CDR2 is SYDVKM in the germline V gene. This CDR3 is 13 amino acids long. The CDR3 loop is CASSGQENYGYTF. In DNA, the CDR3 is TGTGCCAGCAGTGGACAGGAGAATTATGGCTACACCTTC.

The DNA for the CDR3 is TGTGCCAGCAGTTACGGGACAGGAGGCAATCAGCCCCAGCATTTT. As protein: CASSYGTGGNQPQHF. The rearrangement uses TRBV6-5 and TRBJ1-5; 8 bases match TRBD1. The junction had 2 bases not matched to a gene; V was cut back by 2 bases and J by 2 bases. Germline-derived CDR1 and CDR2 are MNHEY and SVGAGI. The CDR3 spans 15 residues.